This is a list of T cell receptor beta chains from one sample in a study of blood T cells in healthy people across ages. MiXCR was run by TCRdb on the 5' RACE reads, yielding one entry per CDR3 protein. The table lists about 720,000 distinct CDR3 sequences, 20% to 25% of them singletons. The same data also went into a second study, on T cells of mothers and their children.

Sample: blood. These TCRs come from a boy between 10 and 17 years old in good health. Both conserved end residues are part of each CDR3. D genes are given only for firm matches. Rows may omit the clone size; those that give it use once, few, many or a size class.

>-|TRBJ1-1|TRBV7-2|TRBD1
TGTGCCAGCAGCCCAGACAGGGTTAGAGCTTTCTTT
CASSPDRVRAFF
>many|TRBJ2-6|TRBV19|-
TGTGCCAGCAGGGCCTCTGGGGCCAACGTCCTGACTTTC
CASRASGANVLTF
>few|TRBJ1-5|TRBV28|-
TGTGCCAGCAGTGAAAGCAATCAGCCCCAGCATTTT
CASSESNQPQHF
>-|TRBJ2-7|TRBV30|TRBD1
TGTGCCTGGAACGAAATCGGACAGGCCACCTACGAGCAGTACTTC
CAWNEIGQATYEQYF
>few|TRBJ2-7|TRBV4-2|TRBD2
TGTGCCAGCAGCCTCCCTGGGACTAGCGGGAGGTACGAGCAGTACTTC
CASSLPGTSGRYEQYF
>-|TRBJ1-5|TRBV29-1|-
TGCAGCGTTGGGGTCGAGGCAGGTAGCAATCAGCCCCAGCATTTT
CSVGVEAGSNQPQHF
>-|TRBJ2-1|TRBV6-5|TRBD1
TGTGCCAGCAGCGAACGGGACAGTCCATATGAGCAGTTCTTC
CASSERDSPYEQFF
>-|TRBJ2-4|TRBV20-1|-
TGCAGTGCGCCTGACAGGTTAACCAAAAACATTCAGTACTTC
CSAPDRLTKNIQYF
>-|TRBJ1-3|TRBV6-5|-
TGTGCCAGCAGAGAACCTGGAAACACCATATATTTT
CASREPGNTIYF
>-|TRBJ2-7|TRBV7-6|-
TGTGCCAGCAGCTTAGATGCCCGACAAAGCGGATCCTACGAGCAGTACTTC
CASSLDARQSGSYEQYF
>-|TRBJ2-7|TRBV12-3/TRBV12-4|TRBD2
TGTGCCAGCAGTCCTACTAGCGGCCACTACGAGCAGTACTTC
CASSPTSGHYEQYF
>-|TRBJ2-7|TRBV7-6|-
TGTGCCAGCAGCGGAGGCGCGGGGCGGTCCTACGAGCAGTACTTC
CASSGGAGRSYEQYF
>few|TRBJ1-3|TRBV7-9|-
TGTGCCAGCAGCTTCAGACAGGCCGGTCCCTTCTCTGGAAACACCATATATTTT
CASSFRQAGPFSGNTIYF
>few|TRBJ2-5|TRBV6-5|-
TGTGCCAGCAGTTCGGACAAAGAGGAGACCCAGTACTTC
CASSSDKEETQYF
>many|TRBJ2-5|TRBV5-5|-
TGTGCCACCTCATCGACGCCGGTCGTAGAGACCCAGTACTTC
CATSSTPVVETQYF
>-|TRBJ2-5|TRBV29-1|-
TGCAGCGTTGATAGGGGATTGAGGCAAGAGACCCAGTACTTC
CSVDRGLRQETQYF
>few|TRBJ1-2|TRBV3-1|-
TGTGCCAGCAGCCAGACCCGACTGCGGGACTATGGCTACACCTTC
CASSQTRLRDYGYTF
>few|TRBJ2-4|TRBV21-1|-
TGTGCCAGCAGCAGAAGGGAGGGGGGGAACATTCAGTACTTC
CASSRREGGNIQYF
>-|TRBJ2-3|TRBV15|-
TGTGCCACCAGCAGAGATTCTAATACGCAGTATTTT
CATSRDSNTQYF
>-|TRBJ2-7|TRBV4-3|-
TGCGCCAGCAGCCAAGTATACAGGGCGGAGGAGCAGTACTTC
CASSQVYRAEEQYF
>many|TRBJ2-7|TRBV7-2|TRBD1
TGTGCCAGCAGCTGGGCAGGGGGTTACGAGCAGTACTTC
CASSWAGGYEQYF
>many|TRBJ2-1|TRBV28|TRBD2
TGTGCCAGCAGGAGTAGCGGGTACTACAATGAGCAGTTCTTC
CASRSSGYYNEQFF
>-|TRBJ2-1|TRBV7-9|-
TGTGCCAGCAGCTTAGAGGTGATAGTCTCCTACAATGAGCAGTTCTTC
CASSLEVIVSYNEQFF